Listed below are T cell receptor beta chains from one sample, sequenced in a study of cytomegalovirus exposure and HLA in healthy donors. Some clones are missing from TCRdb's copy, which holds only in-frame ones; the method was immunoSEQ multiplex PCR. This repertoire shows 80,000 to 100,000 clones, roughly 75% found once; its top ten account for approximately 7.9%. The sample consisted of PBMCs. Every receptor here comes from a man aged 25 to 40 in good health and CMV-seronegative. Each CDR3 is given with its conserved first and last residue. The D gene is left open where the match is weak. The size field is filled for only some rows; it gives once, few, many or a size class.

d_gene: NA
j_gene: TRBJ2-2
v_gene: TRBV6-4
abundance: NA
CDR3nt: TGTGCCAGCAGTGACTCGGGAGGGAACACCGGGGAGCTGTTTTTT
CDR3aa: CASSDSGGNTGELFF

d_gene: NA
j_gene: TRBJ1-5
v_gene: TRBV4-3
abundance: NA
CDR3nt: TGCGCCAGCAGCCAAGATTTTGCAAGCCAGCCCCAGCATTTT
CDR3aa: CASSQDFASQPQHF

d_gene: TRBD1
j_gene: TRBJ1-6
v_gene: TRBV14
abundance: few
CDR3nt: TGTGCCAGCAGCCGAAACCAGGGGGTACCTTCACCCCTCCACTTT
CDR3aa: CASSRNQGVPSPLHF

d_gene: NA
j_gene: TRBJ2-7
v_gene: TRBV5-1
abundance: NA
CDR3nt: TGCGCCAGCAGCTTCCGAGAATTTAGGGGGGGGAACGAGCAGTACTTC
CDR3aa: CASSFREFRGGNEQYF

d_gene: NA
j_gene: TRBJ1-1
v_gene: TRBV5-1
abundance: NA
CDR3nt: TGCGCCAGCAGCTTGGTGGAGGGTGAAGCTTTCTTT
CDR3aa: CASSLVEGEAFF

d_gene: NA
j_gene: TRBJ2-1
v_gene: TRBV5-1
abundance: NA
CDR3nt: TGCGCCAGCAGCTGGGCGGGCGCGGGGTCCTACAATGAGCAGTTCTTC
CDR3aa: CASSWAGAGSYNEQFF

d_gene: NA
j_gene: TRBJ1-5
v_gene: TRBV7-2
abundance: NA
CDR3nt: TGTGCCAGCAGCCCACTGCCGGCTACTAACAATCAGCCCCAGCATTTT
CDR3aa: CASSPLPATNNQPQHF

d_gene: NA
j_gene: TRBJ2-7
v_gene: TRBV5-1
abundance: once
CDR3nt: TGCGCCAGCAGCTTGGTGGATGGGCACAGTGCCTACGAGCAGTACTTC
CDR3aa: CASSLVDGHSAYEQYF

d_gene: TRBD1
j_gene: TRBJ1-2
v_gene: TRBV15
abundance: NA
CDR3nt: TGTGCCACCAGCAGAAGGGGACAGGTGTATGGCTACACCTTC
CDR3aa: CATSRRGQVYGYTF

d_gene: NA
j_gene: TRBJ2-7
v_gene: TRBV7-8
abundance: NA
CDR3nt: TGTGCCAGCAGCTTAGAAGGGGTCGAGCAGTACTTC
CDR3aa: CASSLEGVEQYF

d_gene: NA
j_gene: TRBJ1-3
v_gene: TRBV4-2
abundance: NA
CDR3nt: TGTGCCAGCAGCCAAGATAGTCCACTTCCCTCTGGAAACACCATATATTTT
CDR3aa: CASSQDSPLPSGNTIYF

d_gene: TRBD1
j_gene: TRBJ1-3
v_gene: TRBV4-2
abundance: NA
CDR3nt: TGTGCCAGCAGCCAGGGGGGACAGGGGCGAAACACCATATATTTT
CDR3aa: CASSQGGQGRNTIYF

d_gene: NA
j_gene: TRBJ2-2
v_gene: TRBV11-3
abundance: NA
CDR3nt: TGTGCCAGCAGCTTCAGGGGTCACACCGGGGAGCTGTTTTTT
CDR3aa: CASSFRGHTGELFF

d_gene: TRBD1
j_gene: TRBJ1-1
v_gene: TRBV5-1
abundance: NA
CDR3nt: TGCGCCAGCAGCTCCGGGACAGGGAGCACTGAAGCTTTCTTT
CDR3aa: CASSSGTGSTEAFF

d_gene: NA
j_gene: TRBJ1-2
v_gene: TRBV7-9
abundance: NA
CDR3nt: TGTGCCAGCAGCTCCAGGACTGATCATGGCTACACCTTC
CDR3aa: CASSSRTDHGYTF

d_gene: TRBD1
j_gene: TRBJ1-2
v_gene: TRBV6-1
abundance: NA
CDR3nt: TGTGCCAGCAGTGTGGTAGGGGGCCGTGGCTACACCTTC
CDR3aa: CASSVVGGRGYTF

d_gene: NA
j_gene: TRBJ2-2
v_gene: TRBV6-1
abundance: NA
CDR3nt: TGTGCCAGCAGTTTAGATAACACCGGGGAGCTGTTTTTT
CDR3aa: CASSLDNTGELFF

d_gene: NA
j_gene: TRBJ1-1
v_gene: TRBV6-6
abundance: NA
CDR3nt: TGTGCCAGCAGTTACGGGGGAGGGGGGAGGACTGAAGCTTTCTTT
CDR3aa: CASSYGGGGRTEAFF

d_gene: NA
j_gene: TRBJ2-5
v_gene: TRBV5-1
abundance: NA
CDR3nt: TGCGCCAGCAGCTTACGTGGCCTCCAAGAGACCCAGTACTTC
CDR3aa: CASSLRGLQETQYF

d_gene: TRBD1
j_gene: TRBJ2-7
v_gene: TRBV14
abundance: NA
CDR3nt: TGTGCCAGCAGCCAAGGACAGGGTAGGAGGAACGAGCAGTACTTC
CDR3aa: CASSQGQGRRNEQYF